This T cell receptor beta chain emerged from a study of cytomegalovirus exposure and HLA in healthy donors. 60 Vbeta and 13 Jbeta primers were used in PCR. The protocol was immunoSEQ multiplex PCR, while the TCRdb copy is restricted to in-frame clones and leaves out a portion. The repertoire has roughly 100,000 clones, 75% of them found once; the top ten carry roughly 2.5%. The V end lost 0 bases, the J end lost 2 bases, and 7 bases lay between the germline ends. Germline V gene data show CDR1 as KGHSH and CDR2 as LQKENI. The CDR3 has 14 amino acids. In this sample, this clone turned up once. The source is a man between 40 and 49 years old in good health and CMV-seronegative. The V and J genes are TRBV18 and TRBJ2-5, with D hard to call. Specimen: PBMCs. The CDR3, as DNA: TGTGCCAGCTCACCACCGTCCAGGCAAGAGACCCAGTACTTC. Amino acid sequence: CASSPPSRQETQYF.